The T cell receptor beta chain under discussion was sequenced for a study of shared clonotypes between healthy human individuals (dated by TCRdb to about 2020). General notes on the study: A few men and two women, aged 18 to 49 years, made up the cohort. For each donor, CD4 naive and CD4 memory were each run on three plates, CD8 naive on two plates, and CD8 memory on one plate. The study deeply sequenced blood TCR repertoires of five healthy adults to estimate repertoire size and the extent of clonotype sharing between individuals. Libraries were prepared and TCR repertoires were sequenced by different laboratories using diverse techniques, in order to increase sequencing depth and limit assay-specific biases. Per donor, leukapheresis produced somewhere between about 0.94 and 9 billion PBMCs.

The donors were healthy, HIV-negative adults who had no recently reported acute infections or vaccinations. Every donor was a Caucasian adult living in Nashville, Tennessee, USA. CD4+ T cells were enriched by magnetic negative selection; naive cells were then positively selected on CD45RA, and the negative fraction formed the memory subset. After blood collection by leukapheresis, PBMCs were isolated using Ficoll-Histopaque density gradient centrifugation and then cryopreserved in the vapor phase of liquid nitrogen. Purity and quantity of every magnetically sorted T cell population were checked by analytical flow cytometry. Genomic DNA was isolated from each sorted fraction and quantified by UV absorbance on a Nanodrop 2000c. On this clone itself: It has no known antigen specificity. Base qualities are not at hand, and no much larger clone is one base apart.

Results the study describes overall, beyond this receptor: Only blood was sampled, and tissue TCR repertoires likely differ from those in blood. Incomplete sequencing was indicated by rarefaction of sorted-subset datasets, despite the large sequencing depth. Around 5.4% of naive CD4, around 3.6% of naive CD8, around 2.3% of memory CD4, and about 0.4% of memory CD8 clonotypes were shared across several donors. Clonotypes shared by all four sorted-subset donors showed higher generation probabilities than non-shared clonotypes. Naive subsets generally had larger estimated clonotype richness than memory subsets. The genetic and exposure-history diversity represented was limited by the small number of donors. Based on pairwise subsampling, the degree of clonotype sharing among donors was expected to be affected by sequencing depth.

The junction shows trimming of 1 base on V and 8 bases on J, plus 15 bases between the germline ends. CDR1 and CDR2 (MGHRA, YSYEKL) derive from the germline V gene. From the cysteine through the phenylalanine, the CDR3 covers 15 amino acids. Only CDR3 DNA remains: 45 bases, in frame from the first base. Using the deep immunoSEQ assay, multiplex PCR amplified TCR CDR3 regions from genomic DNA. Extracted genomic DNA from each cell subset was distributed evenly across all wells of several immunoSEQ 96-well plates, and each plate was treated as a replicate. For sorted subsets, approximately 190 ng of genomic DNA, equivalent to around 30,000 T cell genomes, went into each replicate PCR. Purified libraries were measured with a Qubit 3.0 fluorometer, size-checked on a Bioanalyzer 2100, and measured again with the KAPA Library Quantification kit. Every immunoSEQ 96-well plate was sequenced on a separate single-read 150-cycle Illumina NextSeq 550 flow cell. The study's processing was this. Because the immunoSEQ output included only junctional sequences and no quality scores, the filtering could not be the same as the filtering used for full-length reads. To assign V/J genes and CDR3, sequences were annotated against IMGT germline references using PyIR, a Python wrapper for IgBLAST v1.9. Reads were removed for weak V/J assignments (E-value above 1e-6), missing CDR3, stop codons, out-of-frame junctions, or ambiguous translated residues. A V3J clonotype was defined by an identical inferred V gene, J gene, and CDR3 amino acid sequence. Percentage overlap between repertoires was calculated by dividing the number of shared unique clonotypes by the size of the smaller repertoire. Richness of each repertoire was evaluated using RTK rarefaction, the Chao1 estimator, and Recon v2.1 estimates of unobserved clonotypes. Generation probabilities were computed with OLGA for all TCRbeta clonotypes obtained by the gDNA method from several donors. TCRdb stores this immuneACCESS table with in-frame sequences only. Part of the clones is absent; in the studies checked, under half of the shortfall reflects unresolved V genes, and no reason is known for the rest. V and J calls and clone size are those listed in that table; D and trimming were worked out from the DNA. Across this sample there are 2 million to 2.5 million clones, with over 90% seen only once. Approximately 0.4% of the sample comes from the top ten.

The sequence is built from TRBV4-1 and TRBJ2-1; a confident D gene designation cannot be given. The sequencing input was naive CD4+ T cells from PBMCs. What the cell subset or site label conveys for this sample: CD45RA+ positively selected. The origin of this receptor is a young man in good health. Some clones in this sample may be carry-over from other donors' samples. The DNA is TGCGCCAGCAGCCAAGTTCCCCTGGCCGTAGATGAGCAGTTCTTC. This gives the protein CASSQVPLAVDEQFF.